The source of this T cell receptor beta chain is a study of CD8+ T cells in alopecia areata. Once RNA had been extracted, it was reverse transcribed into cDNA to act as the sequencing template. Repertoires were generated with immunoSEQ multiplex PCR, while TCRdb's copy carries only in-frame clones and drops some. Of 150,000 to 200,000 clones in the sample, around three fifths were seen once. This CDR3 contains 13 residues. Germline assignment: CDR1 SNHLY and CDR2 FYNNEI. Trimming removed 4 bases at V and 1 base at J, with 6 bases between. The treatment was: oral pan-JAK inhibitor, 5-10 mg twice daily.

V gene TRBV2 combines with J gene TRBJ2-3, with D hard to call. The source was CD4+ T cells sorted from blood, collected at week 4, from a patient treated with tofacitinib. This sequence originates from a human donor with alopecia areata. CDR3 coding DNA: TGTGCCAGCAGTGGGGTGGGCACAGATACGCAGTATTTT. This sequence encodes CASSGVGTDTQYF.